This TCR beta chain was identified in a study of cytomegalovirus exposure and HLA in healthy donors. General study points: A cluster of highly shared sequence variants was likely a sequencing artifact. Presence/absence analyses supposed approximately even sequencing depth among donors. Cytomegalovirus status, reportedly, was diagnosed with high specificity and sensitivity by the classifier.

Germline V CDR1 and CDR2: SGHRS, YFSETQ. The CDR3 sequence is 15 residues long. V trimming: 4 bases; J trimming: 7 bases; junction bases outside the gene matches: 9. Notes on this clone: Its specificity is unknown.

The study ran its PCR with 60 Vbeta and 13 Jbeta primers. Libraries were prepared by immunoSEQ multiplex PCR; TCRdb keeps only in-frame clonotypes and omits some of them. The sample yields roughly 92,000 clones, 70% to 80% seen once. The chain carries TRBV5-1 and TRBJ1-4; 8 bases fit TRBD1. Sample: PBMCs. The receptor was isolated from a woman between 50 and 59 years old in good health and CMV-seropositive. CDR3 bases: TGCGCCAGCAGCGGTTCCGGGACAGGAATTGAAAAACTGTTTTTT. Protein: CASSGSGTGIEKLFF.